At least ten counts were recorded for the clone carrying this TCR beta chain. Its antigen is still unknown. This entry is derived from a study of T cells in Graves' hyperthyroidism and ophthalmopathy. Study observations and caveats: Blood also showed most of the thyroid clonotypes that were expanded above 0.001.

Amplification targeted TCR beta CDR3 regions from RNA transcripts. HTBI primers were employed in a first-round RT-PCR of the TCR CDR3. TCRdb recomputed calls from the multiplex PCR reads with MiXCR, one row per CDR3 protein. The sample has about 400,000 distinct CDR3 sequences, over 11% seen once. The specimen sequenced was blood. The receptor was isolated from a man aged 50-60 years with Graves' ophthalmopathy.

The chain's CDR3 is CASSVTGTGFDEQFF. In DNA form, the CDR3 reads TGTGCCAGCAGTGTAACCGGGACAGGGTTCGATGAGCAGTTCTTC. The chain carries TRBV6-1 and TRBJ2-1, with 9 bases fitting TRBD1. CDR1 and CDR2 (germline): MNHNS, SASEGT. This CDR3 region has 15 residues. Germline trimming cut 4 bases from V and 8 bases from J; bases unmatched to any gene: 9.